The 30 T cell receptor beta chains below all came from one sample that was sequenced in a study of post-analysis software for immune sequencing data. Study-wide results and caveats: The study found TRBV5-6, TRBV5-1 and TRBV20-1 among five or six TRBV segments more frequent in patients than controls.

These receptors' targets are unknown. Sequencing libraries made from TCR beta cDNA carried unique molecular identifiers. Using its own MiXCR run on the PCR reads, TCRdb lists one record per CDR3 protein. The sample gives roughly 570,000 distinct CDR3 sequences, around 31% of which show up once; under 7% is in the top ten. The source material was blood. The receptors stem from a girl aged 2-17 years with multiple sclerosis.

This clonotype turned up a few times. The J gene is TRBJ1-2, the V gene TRBV7-2; D not certain. The germline V gene has CDR1 SGHTA and CDR2 FQGNSA. V was pared by 5 bases and J by 2 bases, with 18 bases between. This CDR3 is 16 amino acids long. The CDR3 DNA reads TGTGCCAGCAGCCCTCGAGGCTCGGGGTACAACTATGGCTACACCTTC. Its protein is CASSPRGSGYNYGYTF.

This clonotype has more than one count but fewer than ten. The CDR3 DNA sequence: TGTGCCAGCGGAATTGAAGGCAATCAGCCCCAGCATTTT. This encodes CASGIEGNQPQHF. V gene TRBV28 combines with J gene TRBJ1-5, with D unresolved. Germline V gene sequence: CDR1 MDHEN, CDR2 SYDVKM. CDR3 length: 13 residues. V was clipped by 8 bases and J by 2 bases, with 10 bases between them.

This clonotype has at least ten counts. The chain couples TRBV7-9 to TRBJ2-5; D possibly corresponds to TRBD2 (7 bases). CDR1 and CDR2 from the germline V gene are SEHNR and FQNEAQ (reference sequence). V lost 2 bases to trimming and J lost 6 bases, with 19 bases between them. The CDR3 runs 16 residues. This CDR3 is CASSLLSGGQEQTQYF. In nucleotides, the CDR3 is TGTGCCAGCAGCTTACTCTCCGGGGGGCAAGAACAGACCCAGTACTTC.

This clonotype was picked up many times. The chain recombines TRBV20-1 with TRBJ2-1; D is uncertain. Looked up from germline, CDR1 is DFQATT and CDR2 is SNEGSKA (reference sequence). This CDR3 has 11 amino acids. Deletions cut 8 bases from V and 8 bases from J, with 13 bases between. As DNA, the CDR3 is TGCAGTACTAAAAGTACGTATGAGCAGTTCTTC. This translates into CSTKSTYEQFF.

Turning to this clonotype: Since a much larger clone is just one base distant, this may be a read error. V usage is TRBV7-2 and J usage is TRBJ2-5; D might be TRBD1 or TRBD2, each matching 6 bases. V was cut by 1 base and J by 11 bases, with 23 bases left in between. The CDR3 loop spans 16 amino acids. Germline CDR1 is SGHTA and CDR2 is FQGNSA. The CDR3 DNA is TGTGCCAGCAGCTTAGTGGGGGGCATCTCCTACAATGAGCAGTACTTC. Its translation: CASSLVGGISYNEQYF.

The chain carries TRBV4-1 and TRBJ1-6; TRBD1 might be the D (6 bases). Per germline, CDR1 MGHRA and CDR2 YSYEKL. Trimming stripped 3 bases from V and 7 bases from J, with 19 bases between. The CDR3 length is 17 residues. The CDR3 coding sequence is TGCGCCAGCAGCCACCCCGGCATACAAGGGGGGAATTCACCCCTCCACTTT. Translating it yields CASSHPGIQGGNSPLHF.

This clonotype has a handful of counts. The chain uses TRBV27 and TRBJ1-4, with D perhaps matching TRBD1 (6 bases). Germline loops: CDR1 MNHEY, CDR2 SMNVEV (reference sequence). Trimming stripped 5 bases from V and 7 bases from J, with 14 bases between. This CDR3 contains 14 residues. Here the CDR3 DNA reads TGTGCCAGCAGTGACAGGACCAGGGGTGAAAAACTGTTTTTT. This sequence encodes CASSDRTRGEKLFF.

This clonotype has a handful of counts. The V call is TRBV6-1, the J call TRBJ1-6; the D is unclear. The CDR3 consists of 17 residues. Trimming removed 2 bases from V and 0 bases from J, with 11 bases in between. Germline CDR1 and CDR2: MNHNS and SASEGT. The CDR3 here is CASSEYLTGSYNSPLHF. DNA of the CDR3: TGTGCCAGCAGTGAATATCTTACGGGCTCCTATAATTCACCCCTCCACTTT.

This chain links TRBV20-1 with TRBJ2-3; D remains ambiguous. The germline V gene encodes CDR1 DFQATT and CDR2 SNEGSKA (reference sequence). The CDR3 covers 14 residues. Trimming pared 3 bases from V and 2 bases from J, leaving 12 bases between. The CDR3 sequence is CSASKGPHTDTQYF. CDR3 nucleotide sequence: TGCAGTGCTAGTAAGGGCCCGCACACAGATACGCAGTATTTT.

The chain couples TRBV29-1 to TRBJ1-4; 10 nucleotides line up with TRBD1. This CDR3 has 16 residues. V trimming: 0 bases; J trimming: 6 bases; junction bases outside the gene matches: 7. Germline V gene sequence: CDR1 SQVTM, CDR2 ANQGSEA. CDR3 protein: CSVEDPVGTGDEKLFF. CDR3 nucleotide sequence: TGCAGCGTTGAAGATCCGGTCGGGACAGGGGATGAAAAACTGTTTTTT. Full variable domain (outside the CDR3, taken from reference TRBV29-1 and TRBJ1-4): SAVISQKPSRDICQRGTSLTIQCQVDSQVTMMFWYRQQPGQSLTLIATANQGSEATYESGFVIDKFPISRPNLTFSTLTVSNMSPEDSSIYLCSVEDPVGTGDEKLFFGSGTQLSVL.

This clonotype was seen more than once but under ten times. This chain connects TRBV7-8 to TRBJ2-5; 7 bases are a match to TRBD1. The J call could be wrong; TRBJ2-7 is a better fit for the DNA end. Per germline, CDR1 SGHVS and CDR2 FQNEAQ. CDR3 length: 13 residues. CDR3: CASNPTGVGEQYF. The CDR3 nucleotides are TGTGCCAGCAACCCAACAGGGGTCGGCGAGCAGTACTTC.

This chain joins TRBV5-4 and TRBJ2-3; TRBD2 aligns across 12 bases. The germline CDR1 and CDR2 sequences are SGHNT and YYREEE (reference sequence). V lost 2 bases and J lost 10; bases outside the gene matches: 2. This CDR3 spans 13 amino acids. CDR3 amino acids: CASSFSSGGAQYF. CDR3 nucleotide sequence: TGTGCCAGCAGCTTTTCTAGCGGGGGGGCGCAGTATTTT.

The CDR3 region has the DNA TGTGCCAGCAGTTACGGTACAAGTAATGAAAAACTGTTTTTT. Protein: CASSYGTSNEKLFF. This chain uses TRBV6-5 with TRBJ1-4; D is ambiguous. Trimming removed 2 bases at V and 4 bases at J, with 8 bases between. Germline CDR1 MNHEY, CDR2 SVGAGI. The CDR3 has 14 amino acids.

The rearrangement links TRBV7-2 to TRBJ1-5; 7 bases are shared with TRBD1. This CDR3 region has 14 residues. The germline V gene encodes CDR1 SGHTA and CDR2 FQGNSA. Trimming removed 3 bases from V and 7 bases from J; junction bases left unmatched: 6. CDR3 loop: CASSLTGMGQPQHF. In nucleotides, the CDR3 is TGTGCCAGCAGCTTGACAGGGATGGGGCAGCCCCAGCATTTT. Full variable domain (missing parts from reference TRBV7-2 and TRBJ1-5): GAGVSQSPSNKVTEKGKDVELRCDPISGHTALYWYRQSLGQGLEFLIYFQGNSAPDKSGLPSDRFSAERTGGSVSTLTIQRTQQEDSAVYLCASSLTGMGQPQHFGDGTRLSIL.

This clonotype came up a few times. The V gene is TRBV7-8, the J gene TRBJ2-5, with 11 bases lining up with TRBD1. The CDR3 sequence is 15 residues long. V shed 5 bases, J shed 5 bases, and the junction held 7 bases outside the gene matches. In germline, CDR1 is SGHVS, CDR2 FQNEAQ. The CDR3 here is CASSHGQGAEETQYF. DNA of the CDR3: TGTGCCAGCAGCCACGGACAGGGGGCCGAGGAGACCCAGTACTTC.

For this clonotype: The junction shows a germline mismatch at one end, possibly a read error. The genes are TRBV3-1 and TRBJ1-4; 9 bases are shared with TRBD1. The CDR3 has 14 residues. CDR1 and CDR2 (germline): LGHDT, YNNKEL (reference sequence). The CDR3 DNA reads TGTGCCAGCAGCCACACGACAGGGGGAGAAAAACGGTTTTTT. Protein: CASSHTTGGEKRFF.

In this sample, this clonotype turned up a few times. The chain links TRBV29-1 to TRBJ2-7, with D possibly TRBD1 on 6 matching bases. Trimming cost V 4 bases and J 10 bases, with 14 bases left between them. Germline V gene lookup returns CDR1 SQVTM and CDR2 ANQGSEA. This CDR3 comprises 11 residues. This chain's CDR3 is CSVAMGAIQYF. DNA of the CDR3: TGCAGCGTTGCTATGGGGGCAATTCAGTACTTC.

This clonotype was seen more than once but under ten times. The chain employs TRBV6-5 and TRBJ1-5; 8 nucleotides line up with TRBD1. Germline CDR1 is MNHEY and CDR2 is SVGAGI. This CDR3 spans 14 amino acids. Trimming at V came to 7 bases and at J to 2 bases, leaving 4 bases not matched to a gene. The CDR3 sequence is CASTSGQGNQPQHF. The CDR3 bases are TGTGCCAGCACCTCGGGACAGGGCAATCAGCCCCAGCATTTT.

This clonotype came up a few times. The chain employs TRBV25-1 and TRBJ1-2; D remains unclear. V was cut by 1 base and J by 4 bases, with 4 bases left in between. Germline V gene sequence: CDR1 MGHDK, CDR2 SYGVNS. The CDR3 loop spans 12 amino acids. CDR3 in DNA: TGTGCCAGCAGTGAATTCGGCTATGGCTACACCTTC. Translated: CASSEFGYGYTF.

This clonotype was observed a few times. The chain is built from TRBV5-6 and TRBJ1-5; TRBD1 aligns across 11 bases. The germline V gene encodes CDR1 SGHDT and CDR2 YYEEEE. J gave up 5 bases and V 4 bases, and 5 bases lay outside the gene matches. This CDR3 spans 15 amino acids. The CDR3 sequence is CASSSWTGGDQPQHF. Written as DNA, the CDR3 is TGTGCCAGCAGCAGCTGGACAGGGGGCGATCAGCCCCAGCATTTT.

This clonotype was counted between two and nine times. The chain joins TRBV7-9 to TRBJ2-3, with D tentatively TRBD1 or TRBD2 (5 bases each). CDR1 is SEHNR, CDR2 FQNEAQ, per germline (reference sequence). The CDR3 runs 16 residues. The V gene lost 2 bases and the J gene lost 2 bases, with 14 bases spanning the gap. The DNA for the CDR3 is TGTGCCAGCAGCTTAATGAGGGGCACAAACACAGATACGCAGTATTTT. Translated, it gives CASSLMRGTNTDTQYF.

This clonotype showed up many times. The V call is TRBV20-1, the J call TRBJ1-2; 7 bases fit TRBD1. V dropped 6 bases and J dropped 8; count of bases not matched to a gene: 12. The V gene's germline CDR1 is DFQATT and CDR2 SNEGSKA (reference sequence). This CDR3 comprises 13 residues. The CDR3 DNA reads as TGCAGTGCCTTGGACAGGACCCAATGGGGCTACACCTTC. As protein: CSALDRTQWGYTF.

The chain uses TRBV7-9 and TRBJ2-5, with 8 bases identical to TRBD2. This CDR3 has 16 amino acids. The V segment lost 5 bases and the J segment 5 bases; nucleotides outside the gene matches: 13. CDR1 SEHNR and CDR2 FQNEAQ come from the germline V gene (reference sequence). This CDR3 reads CASSPWAGGTLETQYF. CDR3 bases: TGTGCCAGCAGCCCCTGGGCGGGGGGAACGCTGGAGACCCAGTACTTC.

A few counts support this clonotype. The chain uses TRBV11-2 and TRBJ1-5, with unresolved D. V lost 5 bases and J lost 0, with 11 bases in between. The CDR3 loop spans 15 amino acids. Germline V CDR1 and CDR2: SGHAT, FQNNGV. CDR3 sequence: CASSPSSYSNQPQHF. The DNA for the CDR3 is TGTGCCAGCAGCCCAAGCAGCTATAGCAATCAGCCCCAGCATTTT.

The chain carries TRBV6-5 and TRBJ1-4; 8 bases are shared with TRBD1. Losses at the gene ends were 11 bases for V and 4 bases for J; bases not matched to a gene: 6. Germline lookup yields CDR1 MNHEY and CDR2 SVGAGI. The length of the CDR3 is 13 residues. The CDR3, as DNA: TGTGCCTCCCAGGGGGCCAATAATGAAAAACTGTTTTTT. Its translation: CASQGANNEKLFF.

This chain joins TRBV28 and TRBJ1-2; D perhaps matches TRBD1 (5 bases). CDR3 length equals 15 residues. CDR1 and CDR2 from the germline V gene are MDHEN and SYDVKM. The V and J ends lost 3 bases and 8 bases respectively, with 19 bases between them. CDR3: CASSFVTLGDRGYTF. CDR3 nucleotides: TGTGCCAGCAGTTTTGTTACCTTGGGGGACCGGGGCTACACCTTC.

This CDR3 is CASSGDGDYPSETQYF. Here the CDR3 DNA reads TGTGCCAGCAGCGGTGATGGGGACTACCCTTCGGAGACCCAGTACTTC. The chain recombines TRBV9 with TRBJ2-5; 7 bases align to TRBD2. Germline V gene data show CDR1 as SGDLS and CDR2 as YYNGEE. There are 16 residues in the CDR3. V lost 3 bases and J lost 5; bases outside the gene matches: 13.

The table lists this clonotype with a few counts. The V call is TRBV6-5, the J call TRBJ1-5; D gene uncertain. Per germline, CDR1 MNHEY and CDR2 SVGAGI. The CDR3 spans 14 residues. V was pared by 0 bases and J by 5 bases, with 8 bases between. CDR3 in DNA: TGTGCCAGCAGTTACTCCGGTGTTGATCAGCCCCAGCATTTT. Residues: CASSYSGVDQPQHF.

There are many counts of this clonotype. V gene TRBV15 combines with J gene TRBJ2-5, with D possibly TRBD1 on 6 matching bases. This CDR3 comprises 13 residues. V lost 3 bases to trimming and J lost 5 bases, with 10 bases between them. Per germline, CDR1 LNHNV and CDR2 YYDKDF (reference sequence). CDR3 region: CATSRYREETQYF. The CDR3 region has the DNA TGTGCCACCAGCAGGTACAGGGAGGAGACCCAGTACTTC.

The rearrangement joins TRBV11-2 to TRBJ2-7, with D perhaps given as TRBD1 or TRBD2 (5 bases each). V was cut by 3 bases and J by 1 base, with 10 bases left in between. This CDR3 comprises 14 residues. The germline CDR1 and CDR2 sequences are SGHAT and FQNNGV. The chain's CDR3 is CASSLYRTSYEQYF. CDR3 in DNA: TGTGCCAGCAGCTTGTACAGGACTTCCTACGAGCAGTACTTC.